What follows are 13 T cell receptor beta chains derived from one specimen sequenced in a study of STAT5B mutations in CD4+ large granular lymphocyte leukemia (dated by TCRdb to 2021 to 2024). The library relied on the immunoSEQ multiplex PCR assay. Entries here come from immuneACCESS through TCRdb and include only in-frame sequences with V and J called. Some clones fail to appear in such tables; in the studies checked, an unresolved V gene covers under half of the shortfall, and the cause of the remainder is unknown. The sample contains fewer than 50,000 clones, about 80% of them found a single time. The ten largest clones capture approximately 0.6% of the sample. The material sequenced was CD4+ T cells from blood buffy coats. These receptors all come from a human donor in good health.

V is TRBV19 and J is TRBJ2-1; 7 bases are shared with TRBD1. The J segment lost 2 bases and the V segment lost 7 bases, leaving 5 bases of the junction unmatched. The germline gives CDR1 LNHDA, CDR2 SQIVND (reference sequence). There are 14 residues in the CDR3. The CDR3 coding sequence is TGTGCCAGTACCGACAGGGAAGCCTACAATGAGCAGTTCTTC. Amino acids: CASTDREAYNEQFF.

The V gene is TRBV5-1, the J gene TRBJ1-2, with TRBD1 identical over 9 bases. CDR3 length: 15 amino acids. V was clipped by 4 bases and J by 4 bases; unmatched bases: 8. Germline CDR1 reads SGHRS; CDR2 reads YFSETQ. The CDR3 bases are TGCGCCAGCAGCACAGGACAGGGGACGACCTATGGCTACACCTTC. Protein product: CASSTGQGTTYGYTF. The full variable domain, in which reference TRBV5-1 and TRBJ1-2 provide the parts outside the CDR3, is KAGVTQTPRYLIKTRGQQVTLSCSPISGHRSVSWYQQTPGQGLQFLFEYFSETQRNKGNFPGRFSGRQFSNSRSEMNVSTLELGDSALYLCASSTGQGTTYGYTFGSGTRLTVV.

DNA of the CDR3: TGTGCCAGCAGTATTGGACAGGGCTCCTACGAGCAGTACTTC. It translates to CASSIGQGSYEQYF. The chain joins TRBV27 to TRBJ2-7, with 8 nucleotides matching TRBD1. The CDR3 length is 14 residues. Germline CDR1 reads MNHEY; CDR2 reads SMNVEV (reference sequence). With 5 bases clipped from V and 0 bases from J, the junction kept 3 bases outside the gene matches.

The chain combines TRBV12-5 with TRBJ2-6; a weak D match, TRBD1 (5 bases). The germline CDR1 and CDR2 sequences are LGHNT and FRNRAP. Trimming pared 1 base from V and 3 bases from J, leaving 10 bases between. This CDR3 has 16 amino acids. The CDR3, as DNA: TGTGCTAGTGGTTTGGAGGCAGGGATTGGGGCCAACGTCCTGACTTTC. Amino acids: CASGLEAGIGANVLTF.

Regarding this clone: The junction differs from germline at one of its ends, possibly a read error. Other DNA variants within this sample encode the same CDR3. The chain joins TRBV27 to TRBJ2-7, with TRBD1 matching 10 bases. This CDR3 is 16 amino acids long. Germline V gene sequence: CDR1 MNHEY, CDR2 SMNVEV (reference sequence). CDR3 protein: CASTMGSGTGAHEQYF. CDR3 nucleotides: TGTGCTAGCACCATGGGATCTGGGACAGGGGCGCACGAGCAGTACTTC.

This chain joins TRBV10-3 and TRBJ2-5, with 10 bases matching TRBD2. Germline V gene lookup returns CDR1 ENHRY and CDR2 SYGVKD. The CDR3 spans 16 residues. Losses at the gene ends were 7 bases for V and 1 base for J; bases not matched to a gene: 9. The CDR3 bases are TGTGCCATCATGGCTAGCGGGGGCTCAGTCCAAGAGACCCAGTACTTC. Translating it yields CAIMASGGSVQETQYF.

The chain recombines TRBV7-8 with TRBJ2-7; D gene ambiguous. The CDR3 has 13 residues. Germline CDR1 reads SGHVS; CDR2 reads FQNEAQ. The V gene lost 2 bases and the J gene lost 1 base, with 6 bases spanning the gap. The CDR3 nucleotides read TGTGCCAGCAGCTTATCCCGGTCCTACGAGCAGTACTTC. This sequence encodes CASSLSRSYEQYF.

CDR3 sequence (DNA): TGTGCCAGCAGCTTAGGTGCGCAGACCCAGTACTTC. Translating it yields CASSLGAQTQYF. The gene calls are TRBV7-2 and TRBJ2-5, with D hard to call. Per germline, CDR1 SGHTA and CDR2 FQGNSA. CDR3 size: 12 residues. Deletions cut 1 base from V and 6 bases from J, with 6 bases between.

The chain recombines TRBV5-8 with TRBJ2-5; 8 bases align to TRBD1. The end of the DNA aligns better with TRBJ2-7, so the J call may be wrong. Germline V CDR1 and CDR2: SGHTS, YDEGEE. The CDR3 totals 16 residues. This chain's CDR3 is CASSPRDRIISYEQYF. CDR3 bases: TGTGCCAGCAGCCCCCGGGACAGGATCATCTCCTACGAGCAGTACTTC.

The V call is TRBV5-1, the J call TRBJ2-7; weak D call: TRBD2 (5 bases). In germline, CDR1 is SGHRS, CDR2 YFSETQ. V lost 4 bases and J 3 bases, leaving 14 bases between the germline ends. The CDR3 length is 14 residues. CDR3 protein: CASSLSGKNYEQYF. The CDR3 DNA reads as TGCGCCAGCAGCCTCTCCGGGAAAAACTACGAGCAGTACTTC.

This clone was found a few times. CDR3 sequence reads: CAISPGLETYEQYF. CDR3 sequence (DNA): TGTGCCATCAGCCCGGGACTAGAGACCTACGAGCAGTACTTC. This chain uses TRBV10-3 with TRBJ2-7, with 8 bases that match TRBD2. Germline V gene sequence: CDR1 ENHRY, CDR2 SYGVKD. V was pared by 6 bases and J by 2 bases, with 6 bases of the junction left unmatched. This CDR3 comprises 14 residues.

The chain joins TRBV16 to TRBJ2-5; no firm D call. Looked up from germline, CDR1 is KGHSY and CDR2 is FQNENV. The length of the CDR3 is 12 residues. Trimming took off 3 bases at V and 5 bases at J, with 7 bases between the two ends. The CDR3 DNA reads TGTGCCAGCAGCCAGGCACGGGAGACCCAGTACTTC. The encoded protein is CASSQARETQYF.

This clone was seen a few times. The chain carries TRBV9 and TRBJ2-1; 14 bases map to TRBD2. Germline-derived CDR1 and CDR2 are SGDLS and YYNGEE. J gave up 6 bases and V 2 bases, and 1 base lay outside the gene matches. CDR3 size: 15 residues. The CDR3 sequence is CASSVGTSGSNEQFF. The CDR3 DNA sequence: TGTGCCAGCAGCGTGGGGACTAGCGGGAGCAATGAGCAGTTCTTC.